This record looks at one T cell receptor (beta chain) sequence and its context. These data come from a study of blood T cell repertoires in COVID-19. The data were produced by immunoSEQ multiplex PCR, yet TCRdb's version contains in-frame clones alone and is incomplete. The data hold 330,000 or so clones, with almost 90% observed a single time. The V gene lost 0 bases and the J gene lost 9 bases, with 8 bases spanning the gap. This CDR3 comprises 12 residues. CDR1 LGHDT and CDR2 YNNKEL come from the germline V gene (reference sequence). The sequencing input was PBMCs or T cells enriched from blood (not recorded which). The gene calls are TRBV3-1 (or the pseudogene TRBV3-2) and TRBJ1-1; D is unclear. This clonotype originated in a young woman who had been exposed to COVID-19. CDR3 sequence (DNA): TGTGCCAGCAGCCAAGATTTCTCTAAAGCTTTCTTT. Amino acids: CASSQDFSKAFF.